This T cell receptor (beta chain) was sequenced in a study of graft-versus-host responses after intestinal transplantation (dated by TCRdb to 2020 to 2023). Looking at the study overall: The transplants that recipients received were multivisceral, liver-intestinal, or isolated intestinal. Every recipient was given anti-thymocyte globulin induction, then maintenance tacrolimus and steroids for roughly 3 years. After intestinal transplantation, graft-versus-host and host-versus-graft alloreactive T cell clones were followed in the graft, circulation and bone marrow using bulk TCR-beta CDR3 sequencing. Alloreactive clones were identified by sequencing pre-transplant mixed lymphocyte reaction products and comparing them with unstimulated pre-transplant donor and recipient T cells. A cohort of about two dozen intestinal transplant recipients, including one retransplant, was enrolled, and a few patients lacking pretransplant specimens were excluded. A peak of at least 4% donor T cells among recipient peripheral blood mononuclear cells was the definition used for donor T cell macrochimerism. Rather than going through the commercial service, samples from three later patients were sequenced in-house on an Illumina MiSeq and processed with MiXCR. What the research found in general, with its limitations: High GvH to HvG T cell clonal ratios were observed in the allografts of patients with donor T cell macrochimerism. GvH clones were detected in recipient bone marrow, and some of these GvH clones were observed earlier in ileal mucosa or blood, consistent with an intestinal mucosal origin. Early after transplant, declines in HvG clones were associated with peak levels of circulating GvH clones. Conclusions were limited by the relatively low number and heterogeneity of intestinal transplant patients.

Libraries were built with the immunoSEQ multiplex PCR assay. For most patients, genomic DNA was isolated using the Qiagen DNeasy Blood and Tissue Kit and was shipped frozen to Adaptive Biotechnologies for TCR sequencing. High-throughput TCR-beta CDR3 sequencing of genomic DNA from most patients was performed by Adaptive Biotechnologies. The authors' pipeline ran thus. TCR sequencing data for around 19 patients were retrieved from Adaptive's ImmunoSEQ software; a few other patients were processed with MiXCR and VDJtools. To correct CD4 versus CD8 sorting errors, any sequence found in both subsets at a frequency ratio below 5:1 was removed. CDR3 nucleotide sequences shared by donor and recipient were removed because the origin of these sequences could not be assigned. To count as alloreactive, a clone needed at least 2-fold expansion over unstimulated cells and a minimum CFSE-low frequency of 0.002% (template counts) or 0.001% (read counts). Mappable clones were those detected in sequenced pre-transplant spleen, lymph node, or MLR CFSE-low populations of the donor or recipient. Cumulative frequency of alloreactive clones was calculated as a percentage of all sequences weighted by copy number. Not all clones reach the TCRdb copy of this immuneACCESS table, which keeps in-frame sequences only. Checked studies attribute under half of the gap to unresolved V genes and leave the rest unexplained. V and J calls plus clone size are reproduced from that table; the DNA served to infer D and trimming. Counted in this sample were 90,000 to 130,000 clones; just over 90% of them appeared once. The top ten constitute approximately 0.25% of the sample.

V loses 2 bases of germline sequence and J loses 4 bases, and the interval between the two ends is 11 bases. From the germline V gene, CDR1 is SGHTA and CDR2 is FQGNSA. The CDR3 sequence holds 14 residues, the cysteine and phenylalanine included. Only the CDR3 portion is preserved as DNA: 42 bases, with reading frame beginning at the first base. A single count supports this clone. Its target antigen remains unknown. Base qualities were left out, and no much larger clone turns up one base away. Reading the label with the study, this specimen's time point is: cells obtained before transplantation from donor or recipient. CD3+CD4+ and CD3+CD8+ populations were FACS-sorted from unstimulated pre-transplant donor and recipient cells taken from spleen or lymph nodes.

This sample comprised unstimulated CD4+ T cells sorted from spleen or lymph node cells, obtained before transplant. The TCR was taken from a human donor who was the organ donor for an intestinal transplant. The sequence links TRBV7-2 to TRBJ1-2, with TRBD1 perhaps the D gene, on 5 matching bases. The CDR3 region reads CASSLLGTGYGYTF. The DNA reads TGTGCCAGCAGCTTATTGGGGACGGGCTATGGCTACACCTTC.